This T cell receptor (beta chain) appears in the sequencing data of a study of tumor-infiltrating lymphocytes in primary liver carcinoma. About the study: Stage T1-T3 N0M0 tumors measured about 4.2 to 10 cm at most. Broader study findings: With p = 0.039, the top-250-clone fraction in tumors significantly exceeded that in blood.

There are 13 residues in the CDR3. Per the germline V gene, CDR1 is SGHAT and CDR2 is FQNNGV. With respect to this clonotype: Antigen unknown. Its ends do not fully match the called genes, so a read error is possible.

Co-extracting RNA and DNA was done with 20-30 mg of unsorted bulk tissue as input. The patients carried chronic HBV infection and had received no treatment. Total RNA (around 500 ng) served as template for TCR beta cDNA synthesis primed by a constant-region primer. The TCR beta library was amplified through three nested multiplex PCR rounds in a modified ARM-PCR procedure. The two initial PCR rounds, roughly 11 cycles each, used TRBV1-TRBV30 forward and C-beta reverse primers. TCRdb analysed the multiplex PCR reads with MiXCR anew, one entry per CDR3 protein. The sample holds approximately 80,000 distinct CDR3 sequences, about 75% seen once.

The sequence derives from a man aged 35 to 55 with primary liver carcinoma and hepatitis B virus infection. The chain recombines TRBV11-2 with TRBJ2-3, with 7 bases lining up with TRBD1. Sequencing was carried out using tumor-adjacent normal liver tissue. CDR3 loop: CASNYDRVYTQYF. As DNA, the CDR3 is TGTGCCAGCAACTACGACAGGGTGTATACACAGTATTTT.